These 27 T cell receptor beta chains originate from one sample sequenced in a study of cytomegalovirus exposure and HLA in healthy donors. Both 60 Vbeta primers and 13 Jbeta primers went into the PCR. Assay used: immunoSEQ multiplex PCR; TCRdb lists only in-frame clones, some missing. The sample lists 150,000 to 200,000 clones, around 80% occurring once. Sequencing input: PBMCs. These receptor sequences come from a woman in her 30s in good health and CMV-seronegative.

As for this clone: It is unclear where the CDR3 begins or ends on the DNA, so no DNA is shown, and the CDR3 is as TCRdb lists it. The chain joins TRBV21-1 to TRBJ2-2; the D segment call TRBD1 is taken from the table without a DNA check. TRBV21-1 is annotated as a pseudogene. The CDR3 comprises 16 residues, both ends counted. The CDR3 sequence: CASSKVGQGNTGELFF.

This clone was counted once. DNA for the CDR3: TGTGCCAGCAGCCTCTTGACAGCGAACACCGGGGAGCTGTTTTTT. It is translated as CASSLLTANTGELFF. The chain carries TRBV14 and TRBJ2-2, with D tentatively TRBD1 (5 bases). Trimming left V 4 bases short and J 0 bases short, with 9 bases between. This CDR3 is 15 amino acids long. Germline assignment: CDR1 SGHDN and CDR2 FVKESK.

Here the CDR3 reads CASSYDEGTGELFF. Here the CDR3 DNA reads TGTGCCAGCAGTTACGACGAGGGAACCGGGGAGCTGTTTTTT. The rearrangement links TRBV6-6 to TRBJ2-2, with a weak D call TRBD2 (5 bases). This CDR3 is built from 14 residues. V lost 2 bases to trimming and J lost 5 bases, with 9 bases between them. The V gene's germline CDR1 is MNHNY and CDR2 SVGAGI (reference sequence).

The rearrangement links TRBV4-1 to TRBJ2-2; possible D gene TRBD2, 5 bases. CDR1 is MGHRA and CDR2 is YSYEKL in the germline V gene. The V end was cut by 3 bases, the J end by 5 bases, with 7 bases between. The CDR3 has 13 amino acids. Here the CDR3 DNA reads TGCGCCAGCAGCCAGACGGGGACCGGGGAGCTGTTTTTT. The encoded protein is CASSQTGTGELFF.

The V gene is TRBV18, the J gene TRBJ2-1; the D is unclear. Germline CDR1 reads KGHSH; CDR2 reads LQKENI. The length of the CDR3 is 13 residues. Trimming cost V 2 bases and J 3 bases, with 5 bases left between them. The CDR3 nucleotides are TGTGCCAGCTCACCAACCAGCTACAATGAGCAGTTCTTC. Protein product: CASSPTSYNEQFF.

The chain's CDR3 is CASSPSGTGYQPQHF. CDR3 coding DNA: TGTGCCAGCAGCCCCTCCGGGACAGGGTACCAGCCCCAGCATTTT. This chain uses TRBV9 with TRBJ1-5; 9 bases agree with TRBD1. The junction had 9 bases not matched to a gene; V was cut back by 4 bases and J by 7 bases. Germline CDR1 and CDR2: SGDLS and YYNGEE. The CDR3 consists of 15 residues.

This chain links TRBV5-1 with TRBJ1-6; possibly TRBD1 for D (5 bases). Trimming removed 2 bases from V and 7 bases from J, with 13 bases in between. Germline CDR1 SGHRS, CDR2 YFSETQ. The CDR3 has 15 amino acids. The CDR3 nucleotides are TGCGCCAGCAGCTTAGGGCAGGGTGACAATTCACCCCTCCACTTT. It translates to CASSLGQGDNSPLHF.

This sequence joins TRBV9 and TRBJ2-7, with 8 bases that match TRBD1. J was trimmed by 1 base and V by 2 bases; bases with no gene match: 5. Per germline, CDR1 SGDLS and CDR2 YYNGEE. This CDR3 has 15 residues. This CDR3 reads CASSVGQGASYEQYF. The CDR3 DNA is TGTGCCAGCAGCGTCGGACAGGGAGCTTCCTACGAGCAGTACTTC. The whole variable domain, remainder taken from reference TRBV9 and TRBJ2-7, is DSGVTQTPKHLITATGQRVTLRCSPRSGDLSVYWYQQSLDQGLQFLIQYYNGEERAKGNILERFSAQQFPDLHSELNLSSLELGDSALYFCASSVGQGASYEQYFGPGTRLTVT.

V gene TRBV5-4 combines with J gene TRBJ2-6; 7 bases agree with TRBD1. V was clipped by 1 base and J by 0 bases; unmatched bases: 10. The CDR3 runs 19 residues. The germline gives CDR1 SGHNT, CDR2 YYREEE (reference sequence). CDR3 in amino acids: CASSLTWGQTASGANVLTF. CDR3 nucleotides: TGTGCCAGCAGCTTGACTTGGGGACAGACGGCCTCTGGGGCCAACGTCCTGACTTTC.

The chain joins TRBV9 to TRBJ2-2, with D perhaps matching TRBD1 (7 bases). CDR3 length: 15 amino acids. V lost 6 bases to trimming and J lost 4 bases, with 16 bases between them. The germline V gene encodes CDR1 SGDLS and CDR2 YYNGEE. The CDR3 loop is CASNRLGGFTGELFF. The CDR3 region has the DNA TGTGCCAGCAATCGACTAGGGGGCTTCACCGGGGAGCTGTTTTTT.

The rearrangement uses TRBV6-6 and TRBJ2-3; no definite D call. Trimming shortened V by 0 bases and J by 9 bases, and 7 bases separated the two germline ends. The CDR3 is made up of 12 amino acids. Germline values: CDR1 MNHNY, CDR2 SVGAGI (reference sequence). The CDR3 DNA sequence: TGTGCCAGCAGTTACTCTCCGGAGACGCAGTATTTT. It specifies CASSYSPETQYF.

This clone was seen a handful of times. The CDR3 DNA follows: TGTGCCAGCAGTTTATGGGGACTAGCGGGAGGTCCTGACAATGAGCAGTTCTTC. Amino acid sequence: CASSLWGLAGGPDNEQFF. V and J are TRBV27 and TRBJ2-1; TRBD2 aligns across 15 bases. Losses at the gene ends were 1 base for V and 5 bases for J; bases not matched to a gene: 6. CDR1 and CDR2 (germline): MNHEY, SMNVEV (reference sequence). This CDR3 contains 18 residues.

Concerning this clone itself: One junction end does not reproduce the germline sequence, and a read error may be involved. The CDR3 spells CATSRDVDALAKNSQYF. CDR3 DNA: TGTGCCACCAGCAGAGATGTAGACGCGCTAGCCAAAAACAGTCAGTACTTC. The chain links TRBV15 to TRBJ2-4; the D gene is possibly TRBD2 (5 bases). The CDR3 contains 17 residues. Germline CDR1 is LNHNV and CDR2 is YYDKDF (reference sequence).

V and J are TRBV4-1 and TRBJ1-6, with unresolved D. This CDR3 comprises 15 residues. Germline loops: CDR1 MGHRA, CDR2 YSYEKL. Trimming removed 0 bases from V and 8 bases from J, with 11 bases in between. The CDR3 sequence: CASSQDPHTDSPLHF. In DNA, the CDR3 is TGCGCCAGCAGCCAAGATCCGCATACGGATTCACCCCTCCACTTT.

This sequence joins TRBV7-2 and TRBJ1-2; the D is unclear. Trimming removed 1 base at V and 3 bases at J, with 15 bases between. CDR1 is SGHTA, CDR2 FQGNSA, per germline. The CDR3 sequence is 16 residues long. The CDR3 DNA reads as TGTGCCAGCAGCTTAGGGCCTGACGCAGGTGACTATGGCTACACCTTC. Its translation: CASSLGPDAGDYGYTF.

The rearrangement links TRBV27 to TRBJ1-2, with D perhaps matching TRBD1 (6 bases). Looked up from germline, CDR1 is MNHEY and CDR2 is SMNVEV (reference sequence). V was trimmed by 4 bases and J by 6 bases, leaving 18 bases between them. The CDR3 totals 15 residues. For the CDR3, the DNA is TGTGCCAGCAGTTCCCAGGGGTGGCGGGAGGATGGCTACACCTTC. It translates to CASSSQGWREDGYTF.

The sample holds a few counts of this clone. V and J are TRBV19 and TRBJ2-2; possible D gene TRBD1, 5 bases. The CDR3 runs 15 residues. CDR1 is LNHDA and CDR2 is SQIVND in the germline V gene (reference sequence). V gave up 2 bases and J gave up 0 bases, with 7 bases separating them. In DNA form, the CDR3 reads TGTGCCAGTAGTATACAGGGAACGAACACCGGGGAGCTGTTTTTT. The encoded protein is CASSIQGTNTGELFF.

The J gene is TRBJ1-4, the V gene TRBV2, with D perhaps matching TRBD1 (6 bases). With 8 bases removed from V and 7 bases from J, the gap between germline ends came to 11 bases. The CDR3 length is 12 residues. CDR1 and CDR2 (germline): SNHLY, FYNNEI. Written as DNA, the CDR3 is TGTGCCAGCGTATTAGGGGGTGAAAAACTGTTTTTT. The encoded protein is CASVLGGEKLFF.

This clone was counted between two and nine times. The rearrangement uses TRBV19 and TRBJ1-2; 7 nucleotides align to TRBD1. With V trimmed by 6 bases and J by 3 bases, 4 bases remained unmatched. The CDR3 loop spans 13 amino acids. Germline CDR1 is LNHDA and CDR2 is SQIVND (reference sequence). CDR3 nucleotides: TGTGCCAGTAGCACAGGGGTCGACTATGGCTACACCTTC. Its protein product is CASSTGVDYGYTF.

Concerning this clone: Other DNA variants within this sample encode the same CDR3. This sequence joins TRBV28 and TRBJ2-7; 7 nucleotides match TRBD1. Germline CDR1 is MDHEN and CDR2 is SYDVKM. J was trimmed by 5 bases and V by 3 bases; bases with no gene match: 16. This CDR3 region has 17 residues. The CDR3 DNA reads TGTGCCAGCAGTTTCCCCCGAACCCCGGGACAGTCCCACGAGCAGTACTTC. Amino acids: CASSFPRTPGQSHEQYF. Based on the CDR3 plus reference TRBV28 and TRBJ2-7, the full variable domain is DVKVTQSSRYLVKRTGEKVFLECVQDMDHENMFWYRQDPGLGLRLIYFSYDVKMKEKGDIPEGYSVSREKKERFSLILESASTNQTSMYLCASSFPRTPGQSHEQYFGPGTRLTVT.

CDR3: CASSLAAGGPGELFF. In DNA form, the CDR3 reads TGTGCCAGCAGCTTAGCGGCGGGAGGACCCGGGGAGCTGTTTTTT. The chain links TRBV7-8 to TRBJ2-2; TRBD2 agrees at 8 bases. CDR1 and CDR2 (germline): SGHVS, FQNEAQ. Trimming took 0 bases from V and 6 from J; bases not matched to a gene: 3. This CDR3 comprises 15 residues.

The gene calls are TRBV4-1 and TRBJ2-1; 9 positions match TRBD2. The V gene's germline CDR1 is MGHRA and CDR2 YSYEKL. The CDR3 contains 18 residues. The V gene end was trimmed by 3 bases and the J gene end by 0 bases; junction bases not matched to a gene: 9. The CDR3 nucleotides are TGCGCCAGCAGCCAGGGACTAGCCGGAAAAGGCTCCTACAATGAGCAGTTCTTC. Protein: CASSQGLAGKGSYNEQFF.

The rearrangement uses TRBV27 and TRBJ2-7, with D tentatively TRBD2 (6 bases). The germline CDR1 and CDR2 sequences are MNHEY and SMNVEV (reference sequence). Deletions cut 10 bases from V and 0 bases from J, with 16 bases between. The CDR3 length is 14 residues. CDR3 loop: CATSSGRSSYEQYF. As DNA, the CDR3 is TGTGCCACCTCGTCAGGGAGGAGCTCCTACGAGCAGTACTTC.

This chain connects TRBV6-4 to TRBJ2-5; D is unclear. The V and J ends lost 4 bases and 7 bases respectively, with 10 bases between them. Germline values: CDR1 MRHNA, CDR2 SNTAGT. The CDR3 loop spans 12 amino acids. The CDR3 is CASSGPDGTQYF. The DNA of the CDR3 is TGTGCCAGCAGTGGCCCAGATGGGACCCAGTACTTC.

This clone has a single count. This chain uses TRBV2 with TRBJ2-5, with unresolved D. TRBJ2-7 explains the end of the DNA better; the J call may be wrong. CDR1 and CDR2 (germline): SNHLY, FYNNEI. The CDR3 loop spans 13 amino acids. For the CDR3, the DNA is TGTGCCAGCAGTTCGGTCCCCTCCTACGAGCAGTACTTC. It specifies CASSSVPSYEQYF.

The rearrangement uses TRBV28 and TRBJ2-5; 7 positions agree with TRBD2. Germline V gene lookup returns CDR1 MDHEN and CDR2 SYDVKM. This CDR3 contains 13 residues. V lost 8 bases, J lost 9 bases, and 12 bases stayed unmatched. The CDR3 reads CASGSGGRSAQYF. CDR3 DNA sequence: TGTGCCAGCGGGTCGGGCGGGAGAAGCGCCCAGTACTTC.

The rearrangement joins TRBV2 to TRBJ2-1; 9 bases agree with TRBD1. The CDR3 consists of 15 residues. Germline values: CDR1 SNHLY, CDR2 FYNNEI. Losses at the gene ends were 6 bases for V and 3 bases for J; bases not matched to a gene: 6. The CDR3 nucleotides read TGTGCCAGCAGCGCGGGACAGGGAATCTACAATGAGCAGTTCTTC. Protein: CASSAGQGIYNEQFF. Based on the CDR3 plus reference TRBV2 and TRBJ2-1, the full variable domain is EPEVTQTPSHQVTQMGQEVILRCVPISNHLYFYWYRQILGQKVEFLVSFYNNEISEKSEIFDDQFSVERPDGSNFTLKIRSTKLEDSAMYFCASSAGQGIYNEQFFGPGTRLTVL.